This entry is about one T cell receptor beta chain. The specificity of this receptor is unknown. Nothing much larger sits one base from this clone, and base qualities are not available. Library generation was performed with the immunoSEQ multiplex PCR assay. For the multiplex PCR, a mixture combining 60 forward primers for TCR Vbeta segments and 13 reverse primers for TCR Jbeta segments was used. The CDR3 region of rearranged TCR beta genes was amplified from genomic DNA by a multiplex PCR assay. On the Illumina HiSeq System, the amplified TCR beta libraries were sequenced as 87-base-pair reads. On the study's bioinformatics: A later analysis counted approximately 74 million unique TCR beta chains across the 666 repertoires, and around 9.9 million of these chains were shared by at least two donors. A nearest-neighbor algorithm error-corrected the raw reads and collapsed the reads into unique sequences, merging closely related sequences to remove PCR and sequencing errors. CDR3 sequences were aligned to IMGT reference sequences to assign V, D and J gene segments. For a sequence to be retained, a match of at least six nucleotides to both a V gene segment and a J gene segment was required. Rearrangements were called productive when the CDR3 lacked stop codons and stayed in frame with V and J; all others were non-productive. Following IMGT convention, CDR3 was defined as the stretch from the second conserved V-encoded cysteine to the conserved J-encoded phenylalanine. Sequences without an unambiguous match to a single V gene segment were excluded from the earlier analysis of several hundred of the donors. An earlier analysis of about 600 of the donors called V segments functional above 56.7% productive rearrangements and segregating when the between-donor standard deviation exceeded 5%. A statistical classification framework was developed to diagnose cytomegalovirus status using the catalog of TCR beta chain sequences. In a later analysis, V and J genes were assigned by comparing TCR nucleotide sequences against IMGT/GENE-DB human TR gene sequences. The TCRdist pipeline was used in a later analysis to assign CDR3 sequences and most-parsimonious VDJ recombination scenarios. A later analysis defined each TCR beta chain by its CDR3 amino acid sequence plus V-gene family, and excluded reads lacking a unique V-gene family. In a later analysis, around 600 highly shared, low-generation-probability nucleotide sequences were removed to address suspected cross-contamination and a sequencing artifact. For each public chain, a later analysis derived a clonal expansion index from normalized ranks of inferred template counts within each repertoire. Generation probabilities in a later analysis came from a VDJ recombination model fitted to out-of-frame rearrangements, and those results were checked against IGoR. Hypergeometric tests were used in a later analysis to score TCR-TCR, TCR-HLA and TCR-CMV co-occurrence, with a repertoire-size bias correction applied to the TCR pairs. In a later analysis, false discovery rates were estimated by permuting HLA or CMV assignments 20 times. In a later analysis, co-occurring TCRs were grouped using DBSCAN, and TCRdist sequence similarity was added for clustering within HLA-allele-positive subsets. For co-occurrence clustering, repertoires with fewer than 30,000 or more than 120,000 public chains were excluded, along with a handful of repertoires with anomalous nucleotide sharing. Here the immuneACCESS table is served through TCRdb, limited to in-frame sequences with V and J called. Missing clones are a known gap in these copies; in checked studies unresolved V genes cover under half, and the rest lacks a known reason. The V and J calls and clone size were taken over from that table, and D and trimming were inferred from the DNA. For this sample the table gives 90,000 to 130,000 clones, of which over 60% were detected only once. The ten largest clones add up to around 4.9% of the sample.

This sample stems from a study of cytomegalovirus exposure and HLA in healthy donors (dated by TCRdb to about 2017). Describing the broader study: In an earlier analysis of 587 of the donors, around 290 Gb of sequence data and some 100 million unique TCR beta sequences from about 180 million T cells were reported. An early release that covered about 600 HLA-typed donors contained around 300 gigabases of sequencing data and 85 million to 100 million unique TCR sequences. Of the roughly 400 genotyped donors, about 80% fell in the genetic ancestry cluster associated with self-reported Caucasian donors. The aim of the study was to test whether cataloging public T cell receptors could identify signatures of past pathogen exposure. The study used immunosequencing to profile the T cell repertoires of around 600 subjects and linked those repertoires to cytomegalovirus serostatus. In addition to the first cohort of 666 subjects, a separate validation cohort of 120 different subjects was used. The study combined high-throughput TCR immunosequencing, statistical association of individual TCRs with disease status, and machine learning to predict cytomegalovirus infection status. To study patterns of TCR occurrence, a later analysis re-analyzed previously published TCR beta repertoires from just over 650 donors and added high-resolution HLA genotyping. In the later analysis, no new phenotypic data were used to find candidate immune exposures; instead, reliance was placed on TCR beta sequences and their occurrence across donors. An earlier analysis of some 600 of the donors applied high-throughput TCR beta sequencing to assess whether each TCR beta V gene segment acted as functional or pseudogenic. Donor age, sex, ethnicity and CMV serostatus were compiled together with the repertoire data. A later genetic analysis used genome-wide SNP genotypes for about 55% of the 666 donors, treating that subset as a discovery cohort. All discovery cohort repertoires had been generated using a single sequencing platform. Class I and class II HLA loci were covered by the typing at four-digit resolution. Typing coverage differed by locus: A, B, C, DRB1 and DQB1 were typed in roughly 620-630 donors, DQA1 in approximately 520, DPA1 in approximately 610, and DPB1 in 400 to 480. A few DR-DQ haplotypes were handled as single units for association and clustering because linkage in the cohort was strong. Across some 400 genotyped donors of the cohort, an average of about 240,000 unique TCR beta nucleotide sequences per donor were sequenced, and roughly 20% of those sequences were non-productive. Overall study outcomes, separate from this receptor: Presence/absence analyses assumed roughly uniform sequencing depth across donors, an assumption that may not hold. The classifier was reported to diagnose cytomegalovirus status with high specificity and sensitivity in both the original cohort and the validation cohort. Correlated functional status among segregating V segments might reflect linkage disequilibrium, but an unknown experimental factor could not be ruled out. In a later analysis, around 17,000 TCR beta sequences were associated with specific HLA alleles at a false discovery rate of 0.05. The 87-base-pair reads could not distinguish some IMGT-functional V segments, including TRBV6-2 and TRBV6-3, so those segments were excluded. In the study, some 160 TCR beta chains were listed as associated with cytomegalovirus. A cluster of highly shared sequence variants was judged likely to be a technical artifact of the sequencing pipeline. Because counts were too low, 15 or so rarely observed V segments, including chromosome 9 orphons, were excluded from the earlier analysis of a few hundred of the donors. Strong co-occurrence of HLA alleles, especially DR and DQ, made assigning TCR associations to individual alleles difficult. A few of the identified cytomegalovirus-associated TCR beta chains were confirmed in vitro to be specific for cytomegalovirus antigens. According to a later analysis, parvovirus B19, influenza, CMV and Epstein-Barr virus appeared linked to several top co-occurrence clusters. In a later analysis, TCR association rates were found to vary across HLA loci, with the most associated TCRs seen for DRB1 alleles and the fewest for HLA-C alleles. It was suggested by the authors that the approach could potentially be generalized to other disease states and immunological phenotypes. According to a later analysis, most CMV-associated TCR beta chains appeared to be HLA-restricted, and the HLA associations seemed to be driven largely by CMV exposure. Because some donors lacked HLA typing at each locus, the association tests relied only on the typed subset. Compared with equally common non-associated chains, HLA-associated TCR beta chains in a later analysis were more clonally expanded and had lower generation probabilities. An association between a missense DCLRE1C variant and V-gene and J-gene trimming of TCR beta chains was found in a later genetic analysis and replicated in an independent cohort. This cohort had only TCR beta chains sequenced, and the lack of alpha or paired-chain data limited which features could be detected. For the cohort, immune exposure information was limited to CMV serostatus. While some public TCRs were present in many individuals, most TCR sequences turned up only very rarely across donors. Broadly in line with IMGT annotations, most TCR beta V segments showed up in productive rearrangements about 90% or about 30% of the time in an earlier analysis of about 500 of the donors. A later genetic analysis reported fewer N-insertions in productive TCRs among donors in an Asian-associated ancestry cluster than the roughly 620-donor mean. A further reported finding was that TCR beta sequences accurately predicted the HLA-A and HLA-B alleles for most subjects in the first cohort.

CDR1 and CDR2 (MNHEY, SMNVEV) derive from the germline V gene (reference sequence). Including the terminal cysteine and phenylalanine, the CDR3 comprises 13 residues. Here the CDR3 DNA is all that survives: 39 bases in frame from base 1. The germline V end is reduced by 8 bases and the J end by 4 bases; junction bases left unmatched: 6. The cohort consisted of some 730 healthy bone marrow donors. At the time of sampling, all cohort members were nominally healthy, though unrecorded immune exposures were likely present. The donor was CMV seropositive and belonged to the group of 270 or so seropositive cohort members. A peripheral blood sample was provided by each donor, and peripheral blood mononuclear cells were used for TCR beta sequencing. The Qiagen DNeasy Blood Extraction Kit was used to extract genomic DNA from the blood cell samples.

The sequenced sample was PBMCs. Recombination connected TRBV27 to TRBJ1-2; 8 central nucleotides agree with TRBD1. The receptor was isolated from a man aged 25-45 years in good health and CMV-seropositive. The CDR3: CASLDTGGYGYTF. The DNA sequence is TGTGCCAGCCTAGACACAGGGGGCTATGGCTACACCTTC.